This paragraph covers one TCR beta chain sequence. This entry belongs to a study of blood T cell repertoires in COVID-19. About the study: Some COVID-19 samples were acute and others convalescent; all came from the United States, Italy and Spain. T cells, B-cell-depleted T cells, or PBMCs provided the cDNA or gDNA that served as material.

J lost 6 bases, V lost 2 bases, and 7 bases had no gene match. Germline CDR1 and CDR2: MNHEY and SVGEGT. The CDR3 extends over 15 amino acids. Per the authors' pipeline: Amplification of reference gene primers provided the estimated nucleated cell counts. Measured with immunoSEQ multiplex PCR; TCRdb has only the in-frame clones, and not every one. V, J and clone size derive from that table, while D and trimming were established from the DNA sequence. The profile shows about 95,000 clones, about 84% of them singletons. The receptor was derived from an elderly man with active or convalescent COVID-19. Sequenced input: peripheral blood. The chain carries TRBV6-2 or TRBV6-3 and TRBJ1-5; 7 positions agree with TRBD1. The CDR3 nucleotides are TGTGCCAGCAGTTACAGTGGGCAGGGGGTTCAGCCCCAGCATTTT. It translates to CASSYSGQGVQPQHF.